Below, 21 T cell receptor beta chains from the same sample are listed, as sequenced in a study of neurological immune-mediated disorders. Time point here: longitudinal time-point 2. TCRdb analysed the 5' RACE reads with MiXCR anew, one entry per CDR3 protein. The sample includes 70,000 to 90,000 distinct CDR3 sequences, nearly 6% of them seen just once. Sequencing was performed on PBMCs. These receptor sequences come from a woman aged 55-70 years with multiple sclerosis.

This clonotype has ten or more counts. The chain uses TRBV7-8 and TRBJ2-1; TRBD2 aligns across 10 bases. The CDR3 loop spans 14 amino acids. V lost 8 bases, J lost 7 bases, and 8 bases stayed unmatched. Germline-derived CDR1 and CDR2 are SGHVS and FQNEAQ. As DNA, the CDR3 is TGTGCCAGCCTCAGCGGGGGGGCTGTAAATGAGCAGTTCTTC. Translation gives CASLSGGAVNEQFF.

The sample holds many counts of this clonotype. The chain joins TRBV5-1 to TRBJ2-7; tentatively, D is TRBD1 or TRBD2 (5 bases each). The CDR3 runs to 15 residues. Germline V lookup: CDR1 SGHRS, CDR2 YFSETQ. The V and J ends lost 4 bases and 6 bases respectively, with 20 bases between them. CDR3 nucleotide sequence: TGCGCCAGCAGCATAACCGGGACGGTATTAGGCGAGCAGTACTTC. Protein product: CASSITGTVLGEQYF.

This clonotype has ten or more counts. This sequence joins TRBV27 and TRBJ1-1, with TRBD1 matching 11 bases. CDR1 and CDR2 (germline): MNHEY, SMNVEV (reference sequence). Germline trimming cut 5 bases from V and 5 bases from J; bases unmatched to any gene: 7. The CDR3 is 15 residues long. In DNA, the CDR3 is TGTGCCAGCAGTGCCTGGACAGGGGGCCATACTGAAGCTTTCTTT. This sequence encodes CASSAWTGGHTEAFF.

J is TRBJ1-1 and V is TRBV6-2 or TRBV6-3; 7 bases are shared with TRBD1. V shed 2 bases and J 3 bases; nucleotides not matched to a gene: 3. Germline assignment: CDR1 MNHEY and CDR2 SVGEGT. The CDR3 loop spans 14 amino acids. The CDR3 sequence is CASSYGGQYTEAFF. In nucleotides, the CDR3 is TGTGCCAGCAGTTACGGGGGACAGTACACTGAAGCTTTCTTT.

This clonotype was observed many times. The V call is TRBV5-1, the J call TRBJ2-2; 8 bases are shared with TRBD2. CDR3 length: 16 amino acids. Germline values: CDR1 SGHRS, CDR2 YFSETQ. The V gene end was trimmed by 0 bases and the J gene end by 1 base; junction bases not matched to a gene: 2. CDR3 region: CASSLALAGNTGELFF. CDR3 nucleotide sequence: TGCGCCAGCAGCTTGGCTCTAGCGGGGAACACCGGGGAGCTGTTTTTT.

This clonotype was found many times. The CDR3 loop reads CATSRDSYTGELFF. Written as DNA, the CDR3 is TGTGCCACCAGCAGGGACAGTTACACCGGGGAGCTGTTTTTT. The rearrangement uses TRBV15 and TRBJ2-2; tentative D call: TRBD1 (6 bases). Looked up from germline, CDR1 is LNHNV and CDR2 is YYDKDF (reference sequence). Trimming removed 3 bases from V and 3 bases from J, with 8 bases in between. The CDR3 has 14 amino acids.

This clonotype was seen a few times. The chain joins TRBV28 to TRBJ1-5; 8 bases line up with TRBD1. There are 13 residues in the CDR3. Per germline, CDR1 MDHEN and CDR2 SYDVKM. With 3 bases clipped from V and 7 bases from J, the junction kept 2 bases outside the gene matches. The CDR3 reads CASSLTGVQPQHF. The CDR3 DNA follows: TGTGCCAGCAGTTTGACAGGGGTGCAGCCCCAGCATTTT.

This clonotype was recorded at least ten times. CDR3 protein: CASQVVNTGELFF. The CDR3 DNA follows: TGTGCCAGCCAGGTTGTGAACACCGGGGAGCTGTTTTTT. The V and J genes are TRBV27 and TRBJ2-2; unclear D gene. The CDR3 runs to 13 residues. Trimming left V 8 bases short and J 1 base short, with 8 bases between. Germline-derived CDR1 and CDR2 are MNHEY and SMNVEV (reference sequence).

This clonotype has ten or more counts. V usage is TRBV29-1 and J usage is TRBJ1-3; D remains unclear. V lost 6 bases and J lost 0, with 21 bases in between. The CDR3 extends over 17 amino acids. The germline V gene has CDR1 SQVTM and CDR2 ANQGSEA. In nucleotides, the CDR3 is TGCAGCGTGGCCCACGGAGGGCTGAGGAGCTCTGGAAACACCATATATTTT. It codes for CSVAHGGLRSSGNTIYF.

In this sample, this clonotype turned up many times. The chain carries TRBV4-1 and TRBJ2-1, with D possibly matching TRBD1 (6 bases). Germline loops: CDR1 MGHRA, CDR2 YSYEKL. This CDR3 has 17 residues. Trimming left V 1 base short and J 0 bases short, with 13 bases between. The CDR3 here is CASSQGGGQSSYNEQFF. In DNA, the CDR3 is TGCGCCAGCAGCCAAGGAGGGGGTCAGAGCTCCTACAATGAGCAGTTCTTC.

In its sample, this clonotype was seen a few times. This chain connects TRBV10-3 to TRBJ1-3; D not certain. The CDR3 is made up of 14 amino acids. The V gene's germline CDR1 is ENHRY and CDR2 SYGVKD. The V end was cut by 10 bases, the J end by 4 bases, with 17 bases between. This CDR3 reads CATFPRDGGNTIYF. The CDR3, as DNA: TGTGCCACCTTCCCCCGAGACGGAGGAAACACCATATATTTT.

This clonotype was picked up many times. The chain carries TRBV20-1 and TRBJ1-1; D uncertain. Trimming took off 0 bases at V and 1 base at J, with 12 bases between the two ends. The CDR3 has 15 residues. CDR1 is DFQATT and CDR2 is SNEGSKA in the germline V gene (reference sequence). The CDR3 spells CSARDDPHKNTEAFF. DNA for the CDR3: TGCAGTGCTAGAGACGACCCCCACAAGAACACTGAAGCTTTCTTT.

This clonotype has ten or more counts. The V call is TRBV7-8, the J call TRBJ2-1, with TRBD2 matching 8 bases. The V gene's germline CDR1 is SGHVS and CDR2 FQNEAQ. V lost 1 base and J lost 8; bases outside the gene matches: 7. This CDR3 region has 15 residues. The CDR3 protein is CASSLEGTRGHEQFF. CDR3 coding DNA: TGTGCCAGCAGCTTAGAAGGGACTAGAGGGCATGAGCAGTTCTTC.

In this sample, this clonotype turned up many times. The chain has TRBV7-2 and TRBJ2-6; D uncertain. Germline V gene data show CDR1 as SGHTA and CDR2 as FQGNSA. This CDR3 has 15 residues. V was shortened by 5 bases and J by 3 bases, with 11 bases between the two germline ends. The CDR3, as DNA: TGTGCCAGCAGCACCCCCCGAGGTGGGGCCAACGTCCTGACTTTC. It codes for CASSTPRGGANVLTF.

The table lists this clonotype with many counts. The V call is TRBV12-3 or TRBV12-4, the J call TRBJ1-5, with D perhaps TRBD1 (5 bases). V was trimmed by 5 bases and J by 1 base, leaving 12 bases between them. The CDR3 has 15 amino acids. This CDR3 reads CASSKEGSSNQPQHF. In nucleotides, the CDR3 is TGTGCCAGCAGTAAGGAGGGGTCGAGCAATCAGCCCCAGCATTTT.

This clonotype was detected ten times or more. The chain uses TRBV6-1 and TRBJ1-1, with no clear D. Between the trimmed V and J ends, which lost 8 bases and 1 base, there was a span of 11 bases. Germline V CDR1 and CDR2: MNHNS, SASEGT. This CDR3 contains 13 residues. The CDR3 DNA follows: TGTGCCAGCCGGAGACTCCCGAACACTGAAGCTTTCTTT. Translation: CASRRLPNTEAFF.

This clonotype was picked up many times. This sequence joins TRBV5-6 and TRBJ2-3, with D hard to call. CDR3 length: 13 amino acids. Trimming removed 6 bases from V and 2 bases from J, with 10 bases in between. Germline CDR1 and CDR2: SGHDT and YYEEEE. The CDR3 reads CASNPRITDTQYF. The CDR3 DNA reads as TGTGCCAGCAACCCTCGAATCACAGATACGCAGTATTTT.

For this clonotype: With a much larger clone just one base away, this may be a read error. CDR3 amino acids: CASSLGGRTGDRCYTF. CDR3 coding DNA: TGTGCCAGCAGCTTAGGGGGCCGGACAGGGGACCGCTGCTACACCTTC. The V call is TRBV7-8, the J call TRBJ1-2; 9 bases agree with TRBD1. The CDR3 consists of 16 residues. V lost 1 base and J lost 9; bases outside the gene matches: 12. Germline CDR1 is SGHVS and CDR2 is FQNEAQ.

This clonotype was observed many times. This chain joins TRBV12-5 and TRBJ2-5, with D perhaps TRBD1 (6 bases). In germline, CDR1 is LGHNT, CDR2 FRNRAP. The CDR3 runs to 14 residues. With 6 bases removed from V and 2 bases from J, the gap between germline ends came to 13 bases. CDR3 bases: TGTGCTAGTGGACGGGAAGGACAGCAAGAGACCCAGTACTTC. It translates to CASGREGQQETQYF.

This clonotype was counted at least ten times. This sequence joins TRBV5-6 and TRBJ2-6; 8 positions match TRBD1. Germline V CDR1 and CDR2: SGHDT, YYEEEE. V lost 2 bases to trimming and J lost 1 base; unmatched junction nucleotides: 8. The CDR3 covers 18 residues. The CDR3 sequence: CASSLGTGVRSGANVLTF. In nucleotides, the CDR3 is TGTGCCAGCAGCTTAGGGACAGGTGTTAGATCTGGGGCCAACGTCCTGACTTTC.

This clonotype has a count of ten or more. Written as DNA, the CDR3 is TGCGCCAGCAGCTTGGCCGGACAGGGTATGGAGACCCAGTACTTC. Translation: CASSLAGQGMETQYF. V is TRBV5-1 and J is TRBJ2-5; 8 nucleotides align to TRBD1. J was trimmed by 5 bases and V by 0 bases; bases with no gene match: 6. The CDR3 is 15 residues long. Germline V gene data show CDR1 as SGHRS and CDR2 as YFSETQ.